Below, 5 T cell receptor beta chains from the same sample are listed, as sequenced in a study of T cell responses to AZD1222 COVID-19 vaccine. TCRdb keeps only in-frame clones here, not all; method: immunoSEQ multiplex PCR. The sample includes 100,000 or so clones, just under 95% of them seen just once. The specimen comprised peripheral blood, sampled on day 0 of AZD1222 vaccination. Receptors were obtained from an adult in good health.

The genes are TRBV11-3 and TRBJ1-1; D not resolved. Germline CDR1 is SGHNT and CDR2 is YENEEA. The CDR3 has 13 residues. V was shortened by 6 bases and J by 1 base, with 9 bases between the two germline ends. CDR3 nucleotide sequence: TGTGCCAGCAGACGCGCAGGGAACACTGAAGCTTTCTTT. Translated, it gives CASRRAGNTEAFF.

The chain uses TRBV19 and TRBJ1-1; 8 bases align to TRBD1. Germline V gene data show CDR1 as LNHDA and CDR2 as SQIVND (reference sequence). This CDR3 is built from 12 residues. V shed 9 bases, J shed 6 bases, and the junction held 6 bases outside the gene matches. The CDR3 sequence: CASRQGAAEAFF. For the CDR3, the DNA is TGTGCCAGCCGTCAGGGGGCAGCTGAAGCTTTCTTT.

The chain employs TRBV6-1 and TRBJ2-4; D is uncertain. V was trimmed by 2 bases and J by 9 bases, leaving 14 bases between them. Per germline, CDR1 MNHNS and CDR2 SASEGT. The CDR3 length is 14 residues. The CDR3 loop is CASSESGLLGIQYF. As DNA, the CDR3 is TGTGCCAGCAGTGAATCCGGGCTCTTGGGCATTCAGTACTTC.

The CDR3 spells CASSQPQGNEGYTF. CDR3 in DNA: TGTGCCAGCAGCCAACCACAGGGGAATGAAGGCTACACCTTC. The chain carries TRBV3-1 (or the pseudogene TRBV3-2) and TRBJ1-2; 7 bases are shared with TRBD1. The CDR3 runs 14 residues. Germline V gene lookup returns CDR1 LGHDT and CDR2 YNNKEL (reference sequence). V dropped 2 bases and J dropped 8; count of bases not matched to a gene: 8.

The chain employs TRBV3-1 (or the pseudogene TRBV3-2) and TRBJ2-5, with 9 bases aligning to TRBD2. V lost 0 bases to trimming and J lost 5 bases; unmatched junction nucleotides: 10. The CDR3 totals 17 residues. Germline V gives CDR1 LGHDT, CDR2 YNNKEL (reference sequence). The CDR3 loop reads CASSQESGGGAVETQYF. The CDR3 nucleotides are TGTGCCAGCAGCCAAGAATCTGGCGGGGGGGCCGTCGAGACCCAGTACTTC.